Described below is a single TCR beta chain sequence and its context. This clonotype came up many times. Its antigen is unknown. No base quality values were provided; no much bigger clone lies one nucleotide off. Trimming removed 6 bases from V and 2 bases from J, leaving 10 bases between the germline ends. Looking up the germline V gene yields CDR1 SQVTM and CDR2 ANQGSEA. Measured from the cysteine to the phenylalanine, the CDR3 is 12 residues long. Of all the DNA, just the CDR3 is kept, 36 bases in frame from base 1. This sample was included in a study of neurological immune-mediated disorders (dated by TCRdb to between 2018 and 2020). Concerning the study at large: Of the 35 or so multiple sclerosis patients, about 30 had relapsing-remitting MS and 3 had secondary progressive MS. Of the approximately 65 subjects in the cohort, roughly 14 were HAM/TSP patients, about 35 were multiple sclerosis patients, and 20 were healthy controls. Alongside PBMC samples, the set of some 97 TCR-beta libraries contained longitudinal samples, technical triplicates, and paired CD4+ and CD8+ T-cell subsets that had been sorted. Using UMI-based sequencing, the study compared peripheral blood TCR-beta repertoires from patients with HTLV-I-associated myelopathy (HAM/TSP), patients with multiple sclerosis, and healthy controls. Study-wide findings and limitations: No identical CDR3 amino acid sequences were found to be shared among expanded clones across subjects, suggesting that TCR-beta repertoires were private in all groups. Phylogenetic analysis grouped repertoires from 18 of 34 MS patients into a cluster of related CDR3 sequences, suggesting a possible repertoire-level signature. TCR clonal expansion was greatest in HAM/TSP patients and smallest in MS patients, who ranked below even healthy controls. No association of the MS cluster with clinical or MRI features was observed, and the need for larger cohorts was stated by the authors.

cDNA synthesis used template-switch 5'RACE with a primer carrying a 10-nucleotide random unique molecular identifier tagging each TCR transcript. Every sequencing run yielded over 190 million TCR-beta sequences covering 15-18 subjects. The RNeasy kit was used to extract total RNA. TCR-beta VDJ regions were amplified with primers for the TCR constant region and the 5'RACE anchor, using the KAPA Real-time Library Amplification kit. A first PCR added sample indexes and Illumina adaptors, and a second PCR then raised library yield. The roughly 650 bp TCR product was size-selected on a 2% E-gel SizeSelection system after Ampure bead purification. Before pooling, library quality was checked on a Bioanalyzer, concentration was measured with Qubit, and libraries were quantified with the Kapa Library Quantification kit. An Illumina HiSeq 2500 was used to sequence the libraries paired-end at 2 x 150 bp. To increase sequence diversity, roughly 24-30% phiX was spiked into each library pool. The authors processed their data as follows. The quality-filtered reads were processed with the UMI-based MiGEC pipeline, whose error correction step removed more than 90% of the raw TCR sequences. VDJ genes were aligned to IMGT germline references, and each clonotype was defined by a unique CDR3 amino acid sequence together with V-J genes. Clonal expansion, Shannon diversity and CDR3 relatedness were evaluated with VDJtools (CalcPairwiseDistances, ClusterSamples), while phylogenetic trees were built in CLCbio workbench. Using coefficient-of-variation modelling across technical triplicates, the study counted a clone as expanded if it had at least 8 unique UMIs. TCRdb ran its own pipeline on the public reads, namely fastp trimming at Q25 and MiXCR clone calling, and kept in-frame beta chains. Rows matching on CDR3 protein sequence are summarized as one entry with the most common DNA and genes. TCRdb's processing, not the authors', yielded these V and J calls. Across this sample there are about 40,000 distinct CDR3 sequences, with about 2.5% seen only once. Less than 2.5% of the sample is in the top ten clones.

For unsorted PBMC libraries, 2 million PBMCs were used after storage in RNAlater at -80 degrees C until RNA extraction. The multiple sclerosis patients were enrolled in a US clinical protocol that evaluated disease progression with magnetic resonance imaging. Peripheral blood underwent Ficoll-Hypaque density gradient centrifugation to isolate PBMCs, which were then cryopreserved in liquid nitrogen. Material for sequencing was PBMCs. The rearrangement joined TRBV29-1 to TRBJ1-1, with the identity of the D gene unclear. This receptor was identified in a man aged 50 to 60 with multiple sclerosis. The CDR3 amino acid sequence is: CSVLAGNTEAFF. The DNA is TGCAGCGTGTTAGCAGGAAACACTGAAGCTTTCTTT. The reference TRBV29-1 and TRBJ1-1 proteins fill in what lies around the CDR3, so the full variable domain reads SAVISQKPSRDICQRGTSLTIQCQVDSQVTMMFWYRQQPGQSLTLIATANQGSEATYESGFVIDKFPISRPNLTFSTLTVSNMSPEDSSIYLCSVLAGNTEAFFGQGTRLTVV.